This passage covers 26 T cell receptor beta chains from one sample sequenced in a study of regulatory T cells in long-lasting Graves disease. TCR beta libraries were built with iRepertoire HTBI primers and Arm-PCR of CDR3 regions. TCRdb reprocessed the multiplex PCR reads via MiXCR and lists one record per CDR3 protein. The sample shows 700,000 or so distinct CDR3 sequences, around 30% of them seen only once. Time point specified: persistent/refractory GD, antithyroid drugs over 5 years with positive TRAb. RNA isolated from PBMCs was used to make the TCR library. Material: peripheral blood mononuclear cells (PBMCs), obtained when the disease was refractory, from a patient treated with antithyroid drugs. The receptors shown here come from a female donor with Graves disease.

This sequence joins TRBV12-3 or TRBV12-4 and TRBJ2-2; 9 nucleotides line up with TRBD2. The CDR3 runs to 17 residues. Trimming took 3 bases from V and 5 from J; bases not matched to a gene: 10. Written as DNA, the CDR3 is TGTGCCAGCAGTTTGAGGGGAGGAGCGGGAGGTACCGGGGAGCTGTTTTTT. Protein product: CASSLRGGAGGTGELFF.

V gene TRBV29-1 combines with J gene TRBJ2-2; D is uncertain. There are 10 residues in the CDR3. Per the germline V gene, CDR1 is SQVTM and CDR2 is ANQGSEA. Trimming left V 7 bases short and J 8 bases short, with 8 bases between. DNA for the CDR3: TGCAGCGCATTGAGTGGGGAGCTGTTTTTT. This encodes CSALSGELFF.

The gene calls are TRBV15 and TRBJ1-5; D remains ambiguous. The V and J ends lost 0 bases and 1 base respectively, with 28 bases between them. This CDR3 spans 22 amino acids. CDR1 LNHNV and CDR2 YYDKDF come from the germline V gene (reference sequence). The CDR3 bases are TGTGCCACCAGCAGAGATCGTAGGTCAGTATCTTCCGTACGAGGGAGCAATCAGCCCCAGCATTTT. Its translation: CATSRDRRSVSSVRGSNQPQHF.

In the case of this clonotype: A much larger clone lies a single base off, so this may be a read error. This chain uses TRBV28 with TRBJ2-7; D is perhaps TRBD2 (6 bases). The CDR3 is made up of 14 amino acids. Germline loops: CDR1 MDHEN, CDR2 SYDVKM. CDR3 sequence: CVSSQEGGSYEQYF. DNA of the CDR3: TGTGTCAGCAGTCAAGAGGGAGGATCCTACGAGCAGTACTTC. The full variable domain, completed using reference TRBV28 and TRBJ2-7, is DVKVTQSSRYLVKRTGEKVFLECVQDMDHENMFWYRQDPGLGLRLIYFSYDVKMKEKGDIPEGYSVSREKKERFSLILESASTNQTSMYLCVSSQEGGSYEQYFGPGTRLTVT.

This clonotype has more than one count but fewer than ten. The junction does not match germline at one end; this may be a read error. The chain's CDR3 is CSATGGNGYAF. The CDR3 nucleotides are TGCAGTGCGACAGGGGGCAATGGCTACGCCTTC. The chain recombines TRBV20-1 with TRBJ1-2, with 10 bases lining up with TRBD1. CDR1 is DFQATT, CDR2 SNEGSKA, per germline (reference sequence). The CDR3 runs 11 residues.

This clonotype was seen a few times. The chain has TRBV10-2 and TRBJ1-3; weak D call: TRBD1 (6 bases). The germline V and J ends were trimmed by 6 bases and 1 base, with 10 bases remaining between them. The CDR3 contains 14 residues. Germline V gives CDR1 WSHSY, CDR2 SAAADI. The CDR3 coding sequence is TGCGCCAGCAGAAATACAGGGTCTGGAAACACCATATATTTT. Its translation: CASRNTGSGNTIYF.

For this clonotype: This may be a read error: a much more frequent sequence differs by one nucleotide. CDR3 sequence: CAGSSDRIGNTIYF. For the CDR3, the DNA is TGTGCCGGCAGCTCGGACAGAATCGGAAACACCATATATTTT. The chain combines TRBV2 with TRBJ1-3; D possibly corresponds to TRBD1 (6 bases). This CDR3 comprises 14 residues. CDR1 and CDR2 from the germline V gene are SNHLY and FYNNEI.

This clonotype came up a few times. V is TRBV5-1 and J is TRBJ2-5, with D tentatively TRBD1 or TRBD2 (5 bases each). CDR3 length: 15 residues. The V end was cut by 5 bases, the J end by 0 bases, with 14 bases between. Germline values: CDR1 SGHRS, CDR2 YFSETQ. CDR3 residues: CASRSGTTYQETQYF. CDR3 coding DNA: TGCGCCAGCAGATCCGGGACGACGTACCAAGAGACCCAGTACTTC. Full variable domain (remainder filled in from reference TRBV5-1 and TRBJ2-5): KAGVTQTPRYLIKTRGQQVTLSCSPISGHRSVSWYQQTPGQGLQFLFEYFSETQRNKGNFPGRFSGRQFSNSRSEMNVSTLELGDSALYLCASRSGTTYQETQYFGPGTRLLVL.

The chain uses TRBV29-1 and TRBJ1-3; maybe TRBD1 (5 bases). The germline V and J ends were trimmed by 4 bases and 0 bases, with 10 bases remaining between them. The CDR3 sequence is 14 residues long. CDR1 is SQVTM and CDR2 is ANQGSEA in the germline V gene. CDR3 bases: TGCAGCGTTGGTGAGGGGAGCTCTGGAAACACCATATATTTT. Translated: CSVGEGSSGNTIYF.

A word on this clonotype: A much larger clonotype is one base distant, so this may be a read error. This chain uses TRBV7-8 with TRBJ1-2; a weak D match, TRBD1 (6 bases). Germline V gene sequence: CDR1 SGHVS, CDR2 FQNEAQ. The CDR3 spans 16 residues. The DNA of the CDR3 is TGTGCCGGCAGCTCGATAGGGGGTCGGGGAGGAAATGGCTACACCTTC. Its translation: CAGSSIGGRGGNGYTF.

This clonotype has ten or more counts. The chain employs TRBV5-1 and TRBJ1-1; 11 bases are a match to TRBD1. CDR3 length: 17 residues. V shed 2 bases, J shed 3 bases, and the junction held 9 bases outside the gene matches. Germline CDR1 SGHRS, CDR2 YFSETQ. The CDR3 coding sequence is TGCGCCAGCAGCTTATCCGGGACAGGGGGTAGGGACACTGAAGCTTTCTTT. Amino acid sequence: CASSLSGTGGRDTEAFF.

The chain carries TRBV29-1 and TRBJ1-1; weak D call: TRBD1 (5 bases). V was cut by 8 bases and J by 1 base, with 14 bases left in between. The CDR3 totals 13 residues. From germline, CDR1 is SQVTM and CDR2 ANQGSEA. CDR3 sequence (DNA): TGCAGCACCCGGGGGGGTTGGAACACTGAAGCTTTCTTT. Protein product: CSTRGGWNTEAFF.

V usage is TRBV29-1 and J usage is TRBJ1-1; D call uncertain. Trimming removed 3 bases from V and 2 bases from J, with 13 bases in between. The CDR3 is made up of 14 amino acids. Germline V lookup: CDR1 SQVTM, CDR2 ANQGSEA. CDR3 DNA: TGCAGCGTTGATCGAGGAGGAACTAACACTGAAGCTTTCTTT. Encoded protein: CSVDRGGTNTEAFF. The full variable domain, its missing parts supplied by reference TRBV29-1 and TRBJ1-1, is SAVISQKPSRDICQRGTSLTIQCQVDSQVTMMFWYRQQPGQSLTLIATANQGSEATYESGFVIDKFPISRPNLTFSTLTVSNMSPEDSSIYLCSVDRGGTNTEAFFGQGTRLTVV.

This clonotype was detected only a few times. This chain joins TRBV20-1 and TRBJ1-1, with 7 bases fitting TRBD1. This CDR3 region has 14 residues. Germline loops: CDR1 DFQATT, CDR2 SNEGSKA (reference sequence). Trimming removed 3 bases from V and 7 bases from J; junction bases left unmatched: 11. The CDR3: CSARTTGARLEAFF. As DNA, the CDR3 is TGCAGTGCTAGGACAACAGGGGCCCGACTTGAAGCTTTCTTT.

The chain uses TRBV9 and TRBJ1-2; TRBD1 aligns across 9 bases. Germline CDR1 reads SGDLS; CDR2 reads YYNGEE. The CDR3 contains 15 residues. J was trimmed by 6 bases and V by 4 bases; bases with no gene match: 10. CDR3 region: CASSPPGQGVNGYTF. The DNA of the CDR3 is TGTGCCAGCAGCCCGCCGGGACAGGGTGTAAATGGCTACACCTTC. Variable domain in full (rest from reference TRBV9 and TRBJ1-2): DSGVTQTPKHLITATGQRVTLRCSPRSGDLSVYWYQQSLDQGLQFLIQYYNGEERAKGNILERFSAQQFPDLHSELNLSSLELGDSALYFCASSPPGQGVNGYTFGSGTRLTVV.

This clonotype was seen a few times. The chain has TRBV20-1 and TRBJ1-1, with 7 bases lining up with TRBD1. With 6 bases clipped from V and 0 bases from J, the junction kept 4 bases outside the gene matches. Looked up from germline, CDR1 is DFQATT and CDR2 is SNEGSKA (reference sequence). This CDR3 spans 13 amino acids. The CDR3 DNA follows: TGCAGTGCCCAAGACAGGGTGAACACTGAAGCTTTCTTT. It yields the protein CSAQDRVNTEAFF.

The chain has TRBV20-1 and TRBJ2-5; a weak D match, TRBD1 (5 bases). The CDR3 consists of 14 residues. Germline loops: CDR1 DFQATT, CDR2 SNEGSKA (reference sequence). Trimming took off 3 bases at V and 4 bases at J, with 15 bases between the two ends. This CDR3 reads CSASLGAPRETQYF. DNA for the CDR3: TGCAGTGCTAGTCTAGGGGCCCCCAGAGAGACCCAGTACTTC.

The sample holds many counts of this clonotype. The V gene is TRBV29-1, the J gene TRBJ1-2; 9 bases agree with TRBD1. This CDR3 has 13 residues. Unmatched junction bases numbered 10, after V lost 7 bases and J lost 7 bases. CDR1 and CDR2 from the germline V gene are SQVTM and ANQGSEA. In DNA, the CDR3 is TGCAGCGCCGGAGGACAGGGGAATAGTGGCTACACCTTC. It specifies CSAGGQGNSGYTF.

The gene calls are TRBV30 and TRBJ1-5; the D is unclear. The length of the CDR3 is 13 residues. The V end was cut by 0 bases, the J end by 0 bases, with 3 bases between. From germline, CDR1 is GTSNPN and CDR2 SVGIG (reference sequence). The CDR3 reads CAWSVNSNQPQHF. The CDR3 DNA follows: TGTGCCTGGAGTGTTAATAGCAATCAGCCCCAGCATTTT.

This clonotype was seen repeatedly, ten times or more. In nucleotides, the CDR3 is TGTGCCAGCAGTTCTGGGACCTACTACGAGCAGTACTTC. Its protein product is CASSSGTYYEQYF. The V call is TRBV12-3 or TRBV12-4, the J call TRBJ2-7; D might be TRBD1 or TRBD2, each matching 5 bases. CDR3 length: 13 amino acids. Trimming removed 4 bases at V and 3 bases at J, with 10 bases between.

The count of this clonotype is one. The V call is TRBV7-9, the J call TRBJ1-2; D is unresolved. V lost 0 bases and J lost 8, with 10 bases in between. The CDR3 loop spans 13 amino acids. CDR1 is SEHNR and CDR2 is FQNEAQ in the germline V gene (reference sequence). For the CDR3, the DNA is TGTGCCAGCAGCTTAGCAGCCGGAGAGGGCTACACCTTC. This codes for CASSLAAGEGYTF.

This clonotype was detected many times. The CDR3 DNA reads TGTGCCAGCAGACCAGGGGGAACAACTAATGAAAAACTGTTTTTT. This translates into CASRPGGTTNEKLFF. This chain uses TRBV6-1 with TRBJ1-4; 7 bases are shared with TRBD1. Germline V lookup: CDR1 MNHNS, CDR2 SASEGT. The CDR3 extends over 15 amino acids. With V trimmed by 6 bases and J by 0 bases, 4 bases remained unmatched.

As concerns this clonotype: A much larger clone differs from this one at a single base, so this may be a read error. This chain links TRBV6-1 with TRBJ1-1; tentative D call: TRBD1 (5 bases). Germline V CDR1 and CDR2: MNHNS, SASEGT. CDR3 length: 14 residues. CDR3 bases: TGTGCCAGCAGTAAAGCCAGGGATCGCACTGAAGTTTTCTTT. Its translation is CASSKARDRTEVFF.

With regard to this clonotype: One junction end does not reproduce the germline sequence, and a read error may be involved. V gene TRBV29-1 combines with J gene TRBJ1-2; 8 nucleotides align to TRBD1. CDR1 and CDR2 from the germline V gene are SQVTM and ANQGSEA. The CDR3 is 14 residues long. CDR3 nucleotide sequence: TGCAACGTTCGGGGCTCGGGACAGGACTATGGCTACACCTTC. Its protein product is CNVRGSGQDYGYTF.

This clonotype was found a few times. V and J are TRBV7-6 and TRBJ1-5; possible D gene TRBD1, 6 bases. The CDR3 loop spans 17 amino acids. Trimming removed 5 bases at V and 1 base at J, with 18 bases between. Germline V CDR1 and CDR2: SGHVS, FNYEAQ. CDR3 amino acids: CASSPLTSGVSNQPQHF. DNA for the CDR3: TGTGCCAGCAGCCCACTCACTTCAGGGGTCAGCAATCAGCCCCAGCATTTT.

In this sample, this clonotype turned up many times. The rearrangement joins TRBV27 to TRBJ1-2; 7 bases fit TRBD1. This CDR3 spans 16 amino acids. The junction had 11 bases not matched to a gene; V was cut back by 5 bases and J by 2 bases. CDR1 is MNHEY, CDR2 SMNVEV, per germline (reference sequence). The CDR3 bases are TGTGCCAGCAGTACCATGGCCTCGGGACAGAACTATGGCTACACCTTC. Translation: CASSTMASGQNYGYTF.